One and the same sample provided the 19 T cell receptor beta chains below, sequenced in a study of tumor-infiltrating lymphocytes in primary liver carcinoma. Unsorted bulk tissue (20-30 mg) underwent RNA and DNA co-extraction. Using a constant-region primer together with ProtoScript II reverse transcriptase, TCR beta cDNA was made from around 500 ng of total RNA. ARM-PCR, slightly modified, supplied the TCR beta libraries through three nested multiplex PCR rounds. It was with TRBV1-TRBV30 forward primers and a C-beta reverse primer that the first two PCR rounds were run, at 10 cycles each. TCRdb called the multiplex PCR reads again in MiXCR, with one record for every CDR3 protein. The sample records 150,000 to 200,000 distinct CDR3 sequences, 85% being singletons. The sequencing input was tumor tissue from primary liver carcinoma. The source of these receptors is a man aged 35 to 55 with primary liver carcinoma and hepatitis B virus infection.

The chain couples TRBV5-1 to TRBJ2-1, with 7 bases matching TRBD2. Germline V gene sequence: CDR1 SGHRS, CDR2 YFSETQ. Trimming at V came to 1 base and at J to 6 bases, leaving 7 bases not matched to a gene. This CDR3 region has 15 residues. CDR3 sequence (DNA): TGCGCCAGCAGCTTGACGGGACTAACGAGCAATGAGCAGTTCTTC. Translated, it gives CASSLTGLTSNEQFF.

This clonotype was seen a single time. The junction does not match germline at one end; this may be a read error. The chain recombines TRBV4-2 with TRBJ2-1; 11 nucleotides match TRBD2. Germline CDR1 is LGHNA and CDR2 is YNFKEQ. This CDR3 contains 16 residues. CDR3 in DNA: TGCGCCAGCAACCCCGAACTAGCGGGGGCGTACAATGTACAGTTCTTC. Its protein product is CASNPELAGAYNVQFF.

As to this clonotype: The CDR3 end shows no conserved phenylalanine or tryptophan, and so a read error is likely. The chain uses TRBV11-2 and TRBJ2-3; D may be TRBD1 (5 bases). Germline V gene sequence: CDR1 SGHAT, CDR2 FQNNGV. V lost 4 bases to trimming and J lost 4 bases, with 15 bases between them. The CDR3 runs 15 residues. The CDR3 DNA is TGTGCCAGCAGCTGGGTGACAGTGCAGCCAGATACGCAGTATTGT. Its translation: CASSWVTVQPDTQYC.

The rearrangement links TRBV5-5 to TRBJ1-5; D not resolved. CDR3 size: 14 residues. Germline-derived CDR1 and CDR2 are SGHKS and YYEKEE (reference sequence). Trimming pared 4 bases from V and 6 bases from J, leaving 14 bases between. CDR3 residues: CASSSGEVGQPQHF. The CDR3 bases are TGTGCCAGCAGCAGCGGGGAGGTAGGTCAGCCCCAGCATTTT. Full variable domain (remainder filled in from reference TRBV5-5 and TRBJ1-5): DAGVTQSPTHLIKTRGQQVTLRCSPISGHKSVSWYQQVLGQGPQFIFQYYEKEERGRGNFPDRFSARQFPNYSSELNVNALLLGDSALYLCASSSGEVGQPQHFGDGTRLSIL.

Concerning this clonotype itself: The CDR3 ends on some other residue instead of the conserved phenylalanine or tryptophan, so this is likely a read error. The chain links TRBV6-1 to TRBJ1-2; D might be TRBD1 (6 bases). Germline V gene lookup returns CDR1 MNHNS and CDR2 SASEGT. The CDR3 is 15 amino acids. Trimming removed 7 bases from V and 8 bases from J, with 23 bases in between. The CDR3 reads CASIVSGTRSDGYTL. The CDR3 DNA reads TGTGCCAGCATAGTTTCCGGGACACGGTCTGACGGCTACACCCTC.

Turning to this clonotype: The final CDR3 position lacks the conserved phenylalanine or tryptophan, pointing to a likely read error. This sequence joins TRBV11-2 and TRBJ1-5, with D perhaps matching TRBD1 (6 bases). This CDR3 has 16 residues. Germline V gene data show CDR1 as SGHAT and CDR2 as FQNNGV. Trimming shortened V by 9 bases and J by 4 bases, and 22 bases separated the two germline ends. The CDR3: CASSLKGGLMNQPQHS. CDR3 in DNA: TGTGCCAGTAGCCTAAAAGGGGGACTGATGAATCAGCCCCAGCATTCT.

Worth noting for this clonotype: Its ends do not fully match the called genes, so a read error is possible. The genes are TRBV11-2 and TRBJ2-1; D gene ambiguous. The germline V gene encodes CDR1 SGHAT and CDR2 FQNNGV. The CDR3 has 13 amino acids. This CDR3 is CASSPELYNEQLF. The CDR3 coding sequence is TGTGCCAGCAGTCCAGAATTATACAATGAGCAGCTCTTC. Using reference TRBV11-2 and TRBJ2-1 for the parts outside the CDR3, the full variable domain is EAGVAQSPRYKIIEKRQSVAFWCNPISGHATLYWYQQILGQGPKLLIQFQNNGVVDDSQLPKDRFSAERLKGVDSTLKIQPAKLEDSAVYLCASSPELYNEQLFGPGTRLTVL.

In its sample, this clonotype was seen once. The germline gene is not matched at one end of the junction; a read error may be the cause. The J gene is TRBJ2-2, the V gene TRBV7-9, with D possibly matching TRBD1 (6 bases). CDR3 size: 14 residues. CDR1 is SEHNR and CDR2 is FQNEAQ in the germline V gene (reference sequence). The CDR3 is CASSRTAQAGVLFF. CDR3 in DNA: TGTGCCAGCAGCCGGACAGCCCAGGCCGGGGTGCTGTTCTTT.

This sequence joins TRBV4-2 and TRBJ2-7, with D possibly being TRBD2 (5 bases). Germline V CDR1 and CDR2: LGHNA, YNFKEQ. V lost 10 bases, J lost 3 bases, and 22 bases lay in between. The CDR3 extends over 15 amino acids. In nucleotides, the CDR3 is TGTGCCAAGAGCCAAGATATGGGGAGCGGCTACGAGCAGTACTTC. Its translation is CAKSQDMGSGYEQYF.

This clonotype was recorded once. As the CDR3 is not closed by the conserved phenylalanine or tryptophan, this likely results from a read error. It is unclear where the CDR3 begins or ends on the DNA, so no DNA is shown, and the CDR3 is as TCRdb lists it. The CDR3 here is CASRSTMDTNYEQNI. The rearrangement links TRBV7-9 to TRBJ2-7; the D segment call TRBD1 is taken from the table without a DNA check. The CDR3 is 15 residues long, ends included. Germline assignment: CDR1 SEHNR and CDR2 FQNEAQ (reference sequence).

Concerning this clonotype itself: Since the CDR3 does not end with the conserved phenylalanine or tryptophan, this likely comes from a read error. The chain has TRBV5-5 and TRBJ2-5; D not certain. The CDR3 spans 14 residues. With 4 bases removed from V and 5 bases from J, the gap between germline ends came to 15 bases. Per the germline V gene, CDR1 is SGHKS and CDR2 is YYEKEE (reference sequence). In DNA, the CDR3 is TGTGCCAGCAGCCCCAGCGTGAGACCGGAGACCCAGTACATC. This codes for CASSPSVRPETQYI.

On this clonotype: Just one base apart from a much larger clone, this may be a read error. The chain combines TRBV20-1 with TRBJ1-1; D not certain. V lost 7 bases and J lost 4, with 13 bases in between. Germline assignment: CDR1 DFQATT and CDR2 SNEGSKA (reference sequence). The CDR3 consists of 12 residues. CDR3 coding DNA: TGCAGTGTTCCCACGACGGGCACTGAAGCTTTCTTT. This gives the protein CSVPTTGTEAFF.

With regard to this clonotype: This sequence may be a read error, since a much larger clone differs from it by one base. CDR3 sequence (DNA): TGTGCCAGCAGCCCTTCAAGCAGGAGGCGGGACGAGCAGTACTTC. Residues: CASSPSSRRRDEQYF. The genes are TRBV28 and TRBJ2-7; weak D call: TRBD2 (5 bases). Germline assignment: CDR1 MDHEN and CDR2 SYDVKM. Trimming removed 6 bases at V and 5 bases at J, with 20 bases between. The CDR3 has 15 amino acids.

This clonotype is medium-sized in the sample. The V gene is TRBV30, the J gene TRBJ2-5, with a weak D call TRBD1 (8 bases). The CDR3 contains 13 residues. Germline assignment: CDR1 GTSNPN and CDR2 SVGIG (reference sequence). Between the trimmed V and J ends, which lost 7 bases and 4 bases, there was a span of 16 bases. Written as DNA, the CDR3 is TGTGCCTTAAACACAGGGGGGGCAGAGACCCAGTACTTC. Protein sequence: CALNTGGAETQYF.

The chain recombines TRBV12-3 or TRBV12-4 with TRBJ1-2, with a weak D call TRBD1 (5 bases). This CDR3 comprises 15 residues. V dropped 2 bases and J dropped 10 bases, with 20 bases sitting between them. The CDR3 region has the DNA TGTGCCAGCAGTTTATGGGCAGACAGCGAGAGGGACTACACCTTC. Its translation is CASSLWADSERDYTF.

As for this clonotype: One end of the junction varies from germline; a read error may be responsible. V usage is TRBV11-3 and J usage is TRBJ2-7; D may be TRBD2 (6 bases). The CDR3 consists of 14 residues. Per germline, CDR1 SGHNT and CDR2 YENEEA. Here the CDR3 reads CASSLGEVDYVQYF. DNA for the CDR3: TGTGCCAGCAGCCTCGGAGAAGTGGACTACGTGCAGTACTTC.

The chain is built from TRBV6-6 and TRBJ1-1, with TRBD1 as a possible D gene (6 bases). Germline CDR1 is MNHNY and CDR2 is SVGAGI (reference sequence). CDR3 length: 14 amino acids. The CDR3 loop reads CISTLQGPNTEAFF. The CDR3 nucleotides are TGTATCAGCACTCTACAGGGCCCTAACACTGAAGCTTTCTTT.

V gene TRBV6-5 combines with J gene TRBJ2-5; perhaps TRBD2 as D (5 bases). From germline, CDR1 is MNHEY and CDR2 SVGAGI. This CDR3 comprises 19 residues. Trimming removed 7 bases at V and 4 bases at J, with 31 bases between. DNA for the CDR3: TGTGCCAGCATACGGACGGGGTTGGTAGCAGAAGGGCCGTCAGAGACCCAGTACTTC. Translation gives CASIRTGLVAEGPSETQYF.

As to this clonotype: The junction and the germline gene differ at one end; a read error may be behind it. The rearrangement uses TRBV11-2 and TRBJ2-6; TRBD2 might be the D (5 bases). The germline V gene encodes CDR1 SGHAT and CDR2 FQNNGV. The length of the CDR3 is 15 residues. DNA of the CDR3: TGTGACACCCAGCGGCCGCGCTCTGGGGTCAACGTTCTGACTTTC. It codes for CDTQRPRSGVNVLTF.